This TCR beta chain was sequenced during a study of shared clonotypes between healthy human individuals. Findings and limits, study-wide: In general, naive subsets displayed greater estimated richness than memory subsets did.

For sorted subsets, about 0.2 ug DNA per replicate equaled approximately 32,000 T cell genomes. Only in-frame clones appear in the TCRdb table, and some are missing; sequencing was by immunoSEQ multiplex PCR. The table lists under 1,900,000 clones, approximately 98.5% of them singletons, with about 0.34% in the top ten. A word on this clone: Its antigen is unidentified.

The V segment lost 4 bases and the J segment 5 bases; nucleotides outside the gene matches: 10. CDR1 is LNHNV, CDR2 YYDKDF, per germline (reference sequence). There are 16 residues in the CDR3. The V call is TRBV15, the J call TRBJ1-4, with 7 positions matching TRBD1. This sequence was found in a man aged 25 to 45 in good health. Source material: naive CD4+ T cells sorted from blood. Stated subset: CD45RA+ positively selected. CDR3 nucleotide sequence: TGTGCCACCAGCACCCATCCGACAGGGAGAAATGAAAAACTGTTTTTT. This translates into CATSTHPTGRNEKLFF.